One sample yielded the 19 T cell receptor beta chains listed below, sequenced in a study of CD8 T cells in ankylosing spondylitis. Study-wide results and limits: Seemingly characteristic of ankylosing spondylitis blood was a TCR beta motif consisting of about 8 highly homologous variants.

One entry per CDR3 protein, called by TCRdb with MiXCR from the 5' RACE reads. The repertoire includes hundreds of thousands of distinct CDR3 sequences, 17% of them detected once, and 0.95% to 1.1% sits in the top ten. No antigen has been identified for these receptors. Input material: blood, either unsorted or a sorted T cell fraction (not recorded which). The receptors derive from a male donor with ankylosing spondylitis.

This clonotype was detected ten times or more. One end of the junction varies from germline; a read error may be responsible. This chain uses TRBV28 with TRBJ2-6; no definite D call. This CDR3 is built from 15 residues. The germline V gene encodes CDR1 MDHEN and CDR2 SYDVKM. CDR3 region: CASSLVGSGANVLTF. CDR3 nucleotides: TGCGCCAGCAGCTTGGTGGGCTCTGGGGCCAACGTCCTGACTTTC.

This chain links TRBV29-1 with TRBJ1-3; 10 nucleotides align to TRBD1. The V gene end was trimmed by 7 bases and the J gene end by 5 bases; junction bases not matched to a gene: 2. In germline, CDR1 is SQVTM, CDR2 ANQGSEA. This CDR3 comprises 12 residues. CDR3 coding DNA: TGCAGCGCCGACAGGGGGCGAAACACCATATATTTT. This gives the protein CSADRGRNTIYF.

DNA of the CDR3: TGTGCCAGCAGTTTGGACAGGTTCTCCTACGAGCAGTACTTC. Residues: CASSLDRFSYEQYF. V usage is TRBV12-3 or TRBV12-4 and J usage is TRBJ2-7; 7 bases line up with TRBD1. The CDR3 has 14 amino acids. The junction had 2 bases not matched to a gene; V was cut back by 3 bases and J by 0 bases.

This clonotype came up a few times. J is TRBJ2-1 and V is TRBV5-1; the D is unclear. The CDR3 length is 12 residues. V lost 5 bases, J lost 7 bases, and 10 bases lay in between. Germline V lookup: CDR1 SGHRS, CDR2 YFSETQ. The CDR3 is CASSFAFNEQFF. CDR3 sequence (DNA): TGCGCCAGCAGTTTCGCCTTTAATGAGCAGTTCTTC. Looking up the rest from reference TRBV5-1 and TRBJ2-1 gives the full variable domain: KAGVTQTPRYLIKTRGQQVTLSCSPISGHRSVSWYQQTPGQGLQFLFEYFSETQRNKGNFPGRFSGRQFSNSRSEMNVSTLELGDSALYLCASSFAFNEQFFGPGTRLTVL.

Ten or more counts support this clonotype. The chain recombines TRBV20-1 with TRBJ1-2, with a tentative D call TRBD1 (5 bases). Deletions cut 0 bases from V and 4 bases from J, with 12 bases between. Germline loops: CDR1 DFQATT, CDR2 SNEGSKA (reference sequence). CDR3 length: 14 residues. CDR3 amino acids: CSARDSTGLYGYTF. CDR3 bases: TGCAGTGCTAGAGATAGCACGGGACTCTATGGCTACACCTTC.

This clonotype was picked up a small number of times. The chain has TRBV5-1 and TRBJ1-3; the match to TRBD1 covers 11 bases. With 1 base clipped from V and 4 bases from J, the junction kept 4 bases outside the gene matches. Germline CDR1 SGHRS, CDR2 YFSETQ. The CDR3 contains 16 residues. The CDR3 spells CASSLMGQGDGNTIYF. CDR3 bases: TGCGCCAGCAGCTTGATGGGACAGGGGGACGGAAACACCATATATTTT.

V gene TRBV12-3 or TRBV12-4 combines with J gene TRBJ2-4, with no clear D. Trimming took 6 bases from V and 4 from J, leaving 7 bases between them. This CDR3 has 12 amino acids. The CDR3 spells CASSPTKNIQYF. Here the CDR3 DNA reads TGTGCCAGCAGCCCTACTAAAAACATTCAGTACTTC.

J is TRBJ2-1 and V is TRBV20-1; 8 bases agree with TRBD1. This CDR3 spans 13 amino acids. CDR1 and CDR2 (germline): DFQATT, SNEGSKA (reference sequence). V lost 3 bases and J lost 7; bases outside the gene matches: 5. DNA for the CDR3: TGCAGTGCTAGCCCCAGGACAGGGAATGAGCAGTTCTTC. It specifies CSASPRTGNEQFF.

This clonotype was detected a few times. This sequence joins TRBV2 and TRBJ1-5; D is unclear. The germline V and J ends were trimmed by 2 bases and 6 bases, with 14 bases remaining between them. The germline gives CDR1 SNHLY, CDR2 FYNNEI. The CDR3 totals 15 residues. The CDR3 nucleotides read TGTGCCAGCAGTGAACAGGTAGTAGGTCGTCAGCCCCAGCATTTT. Protein product: CASSEQVVGRQPQHF.

The V and J genes are TRBV7-9 and TRBJ1-1; the D gene is possibly TRBD1 (5 bases). V was clipped by 1 base and J by 3 bases, with 12 bases between them. The CDR3 is 15 residues long. The germline V gene encodes CDR1 SEHNR and CDR2 FQNEAQ (reference sequence). CDR3 nucleotides: TGTGCCAGCAGCTTAGATGGGGGTCCGTACACTGAAGCTTTCTTT. Its translation: CASSLDGGPYTEAFF.

In this sample, this clonotype turned up many times. The J gene is TRBJ2-2, the V gene TRBV29-1, with D unclear. The CDR3 is 12 amino acids. Germline lookup yields CDR1 SQVTM and CDR2 ANQGSEA. V dropped 4 bases and J dropped 2 bases, with 5 bases sitting between them. The CDR3, as DNA: TGCAGCGTTGGACACAACACCGGGGAGCTGTTTTTT. Encoded protein: CSVGHNTGELFF.

The chain is built from TRBV19 and TRBJ2-1; 7 bases map to TRBD2. J gave up 1 base and V 6 bases, and 9 bases lay outside the gene matches. The CDR3 is made up of 16 amino acids. Germline CDR1 and CDR2: LNHDA and SQIVND (reference sequence). The CDR3 spells CASRLGGSNSYNEQFF. The CDR3 nucleotides read TGTGCCAGTAGGCTGGGAGGGTCTAATTCCTACAATGAGCAGTTCTTC.

This clonotype has only a few counts. The chain is built from TRBV7-8 and TRBJ2-3; TRBD2 matches 7 bases. With 5 bases clipped from V and 2 bases from J, the junction kept 19 bases outside the gene matches. Germline V gene lookup returns CDR1 SGHVS and CDR2 FQNEAQ. The CDR3 covers 19 residues. The DNA of the CDR3 is TGTGCCAGCAGCCTCCGGGGGGATAGCGGGTTTTCAATCACAGATACGCAGTATTTT. Its translation is CASSLRGDSGFSITDTQYF.

This rearrangement joins TRBV3-1 to TRBJ2-3; D gene uncertain. The ends were cut back, 6 bases at V and 0 bases at J, with 13 bases in the middle. CDR3 size: 15 residues. CDR1 and CDR2 (germline): LGHDT, YNNKEL (reference sequence). CDR3 sequence reads: CASRFRGRSTDTQYF. The DNA of the CDR3 is TGTGCCAGCAGATTCAGAGGCCGGAGCACAGATACGCAGTATTTT.

This chain uses TRBV20-1 with TRBJ2-1, with 13 bases identical to TRBD2. Germline assignment: CDR1 DFQATT and CDR2 SNEGSKA (reference sequence). The CDR3 sequence is 17 residues long. Unmatched junction bases numbered 9, after V lost 0 bases and J lost 7 bases. The CDR3 nucleotides read TGCAGTGCTAGAGATCGTGTACTAGCGGGGGGGCTTAATGAGCAGTTCTTC. Its protein is CSARDRVLAGGLNEQFF.

This chain uses TRBV27 with TRBJ1-5; 8 bases map to TRBD1. J lost 2 bases, V lost 6 bases, and 6 bases had no gene match. CDR1 and CDR2 (germline): MNHEY, SMNVEV (reference sequence). The CDR3 runs to 15 residues. The CDR3 is CASRSGGLGNQPQHF. The DNA of the CDR3 is TGTGCCAGCAGGTCAGGGGGCTTGGGCAATCAGCCCCAGCATTTT.

This clonotype has at least ten counts. The gene calls are TRBV7-9 and TRBJ1-1; 8 bases align to TRBD1. CDR1 is SEHNR, CDR2 FQNEAQ, per germline (reference sequence). The CDR3 sequence is 14 residues long. V shed 5 bases and J 4 bases; nucleotides not matched to a gene: 6. CDR3 protein: CASSRTGLSTEAFF. The CDR3 DNA reads as TGTGCCAGCAGCCGGACAGGGTTGAGCACTGAAGCTTTCTTT.

The chain is built from TRBV29-1 and TRBJ1-2; D might be TRBD1 (6 bases). Germline CDR1 SQVTM, CDR2 ANQGSEA. Deletions cut 3 bases from V and 5 bases from J, with 10 bases between. The CDR3 contains 12 residues. For the CDR3, the DNA is TGCAGCGTTGACCAGGGGAGGTATGGCTACACCTTC. It encodes CSVDQGRYGYTF. The full variable domain, completed using reference TRBV29-1 and TRBJ1-2, is SAVISQKPSRDICQRGTSLTIQCQVDSQVTMMFWYRQQPGQSLTLIATANQGSEATYESGFVIDKFPISRPNLTFSTLTVSNMSPEDSSIYLCSVDQGRYGYTFGSGTRLTVV.

The gene calls are TRBV30 and TRBJ2-2; D gene ambiguous. The CDR3 sequence is 15 residues long. CDR1 is GTSNPN and CDR2 is SVGIG in the germline V gene (reference sequence). Trimming stripped 2 bases from V and 0 bases from J, with 10 bases between. The DNA of the CDR3 is TGTGCCTGGAGTCGCCCAGGAACGAACACCGGGGAGCTGTTTTTT. It is translated as CAWSRPGTNTGELFF.